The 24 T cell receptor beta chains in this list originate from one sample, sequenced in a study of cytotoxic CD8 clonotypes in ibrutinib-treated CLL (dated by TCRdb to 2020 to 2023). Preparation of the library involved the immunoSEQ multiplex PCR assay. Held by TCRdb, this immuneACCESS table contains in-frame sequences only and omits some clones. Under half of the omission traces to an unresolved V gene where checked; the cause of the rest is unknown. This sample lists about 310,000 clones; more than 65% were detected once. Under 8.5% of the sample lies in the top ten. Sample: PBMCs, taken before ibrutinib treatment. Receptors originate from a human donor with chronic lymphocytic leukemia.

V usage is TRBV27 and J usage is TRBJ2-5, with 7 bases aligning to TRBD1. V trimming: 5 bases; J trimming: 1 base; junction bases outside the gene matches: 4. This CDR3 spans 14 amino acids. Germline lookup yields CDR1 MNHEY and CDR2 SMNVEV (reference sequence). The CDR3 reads CASSDWTGQETQYF. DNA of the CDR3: TGTGCCAGCAGTGACTGGACAGGCCAAGAGACCCAGTACTTC.

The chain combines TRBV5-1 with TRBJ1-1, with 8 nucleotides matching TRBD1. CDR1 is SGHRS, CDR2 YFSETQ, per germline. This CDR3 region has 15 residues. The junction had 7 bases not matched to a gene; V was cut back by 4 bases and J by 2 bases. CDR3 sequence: CASSVTGGGNTEAFF. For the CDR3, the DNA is TGCGCCAGCAGCGTAACAGGGGGTGGAAACACTGAAGCTTTCTTT.

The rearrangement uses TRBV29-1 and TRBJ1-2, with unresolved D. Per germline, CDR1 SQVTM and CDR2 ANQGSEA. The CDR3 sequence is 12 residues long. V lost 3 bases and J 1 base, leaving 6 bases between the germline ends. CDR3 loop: CSVDPYNYGYTF. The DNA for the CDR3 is TGCAGCGTTGATCCTTATAACTATGGCTACACCTTC.

The CDR3 nucleotides read TGCGCCAGCAGCTTGGAATCTCCAGCGCAAGAGACCCAGTACTTC. It codes for CASSLESPAQETQYF. The chain couples TRBV5-1 to TRBJ2-5; no definite D call. Germline V gives CDR1 SGHRS, CDR2 YFSETQ. This CDR3 has 15 residues. Trimming cost V 0 bases and J 2 bases, with 11 bases left between them. The full variable domain, with the rest looked up from reference TRBV5-1 and TRBJ2-5, is KAGVTQTPRYLIKTRGQQVTLSCSPISGHRSVSWYQQTPGQGLQFLFEYFSETQRNKGNFPGRFSGRQFSNSRSEMNVSTLELGDSALYLCASSLESPAQETQYFGPGTRLLVL.

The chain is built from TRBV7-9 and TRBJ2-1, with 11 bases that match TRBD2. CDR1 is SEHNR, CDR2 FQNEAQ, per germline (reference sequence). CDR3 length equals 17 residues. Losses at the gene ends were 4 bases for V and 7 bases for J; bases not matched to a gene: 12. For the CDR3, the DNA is TGTGCCAGCAGCTCCCCAACTCTAGCGGGAGGTTGGAATGAGCAGTTCTTC. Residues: CASSSPTLAGGWNEQFF. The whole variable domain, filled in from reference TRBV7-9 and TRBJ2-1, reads DTGVSQNPRHKITKRGQNVTFRCDPISEHNRLYWYRQTLGQGPEFLTYFQNEAQLEKSRLLSDRFSAERPKGSFSTLEIQRTEQGDSAMYLCASSSPTLAGGWNEQFFGPGTRLTVL.

The CDR3 DNA reads TGTGCCACCTCTCCAGCTAGCGGGAGGGCGGAGACCCAGTACTTC. Encoded protein: CATSPASGRAETQYF. The chain carries TRBV27 and TRBJ2-5, with 12 bases fitting TRBD2. Germline V CDR1 and CDR2: MNHEY, SMNVEV (reference sequence). With 10 bases clipped from V and 5 bases from J, the junction kept 11 bases outside the gene matches. CDR3 length equals 15 residues.

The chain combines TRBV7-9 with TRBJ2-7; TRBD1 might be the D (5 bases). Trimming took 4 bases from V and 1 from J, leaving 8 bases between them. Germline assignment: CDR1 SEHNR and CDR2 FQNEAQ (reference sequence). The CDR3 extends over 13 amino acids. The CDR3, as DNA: TGTGCCAGCAGCTCTCAGGGTTCCTACGAGCAGTACTTC. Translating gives CASSSQGSYEQYF.

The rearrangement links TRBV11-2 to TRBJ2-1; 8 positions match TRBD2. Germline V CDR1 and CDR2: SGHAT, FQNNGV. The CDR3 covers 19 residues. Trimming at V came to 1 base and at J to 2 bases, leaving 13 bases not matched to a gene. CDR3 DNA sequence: TGTGCCAGCAGCTTAGGAACAATTACCGGGACTAGAGCCTACAATGAGCAGTTCTTC. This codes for CASSLGTITGTRAYNEQFF.

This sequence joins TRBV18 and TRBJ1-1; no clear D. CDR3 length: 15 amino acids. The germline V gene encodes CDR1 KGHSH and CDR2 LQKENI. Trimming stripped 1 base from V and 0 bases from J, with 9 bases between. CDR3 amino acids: CASSPQTVMNTEAFF. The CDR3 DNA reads TGTGCCAGCTCACCACAAACAGTCATGAACACTGAAGCTTTCTTT.

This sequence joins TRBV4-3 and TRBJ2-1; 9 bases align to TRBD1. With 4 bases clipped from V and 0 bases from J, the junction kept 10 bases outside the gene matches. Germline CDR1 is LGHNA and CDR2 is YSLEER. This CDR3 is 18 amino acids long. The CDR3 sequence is CASSLTQQGASSYNEQFF. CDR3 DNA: TGCGCCAGCAGCCTCACCCAACAGGGGGCGAGCTCCTACAATGAGCAGTTCTTC.

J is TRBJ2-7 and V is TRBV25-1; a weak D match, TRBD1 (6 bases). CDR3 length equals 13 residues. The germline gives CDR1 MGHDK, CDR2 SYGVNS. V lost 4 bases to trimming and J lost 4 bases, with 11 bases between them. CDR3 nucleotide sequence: TGTGCCAGCAGTGCTGGACAGCTATACGAGCAGTACTTC. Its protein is CASSAGQLYEQYF.

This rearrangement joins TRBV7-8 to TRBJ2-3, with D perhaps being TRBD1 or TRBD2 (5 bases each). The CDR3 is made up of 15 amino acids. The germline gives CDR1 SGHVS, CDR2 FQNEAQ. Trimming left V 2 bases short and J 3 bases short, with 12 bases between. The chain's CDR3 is CASSLTGRTTDTQYF. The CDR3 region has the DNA TGTGCCAGCAGCTTAACGGGACGGACGACAGATACGCAGTATTTT.

The CDR3 region is CASSIRVIPSGYTF. CDR3 DNA: TGTGCCAGCAGCATCAGGGTCATACCCTCAGGCTACACCTTC. The chain employs TRBV5-4 and TRBJ1-2; D possibly corresponds to TRBD1 (5 bases). CDR1 SGHNT and CDR2 YYREEE come from the germline V gene (reference sequence). CDR3 size: 14 residues. Trimming removed 4 bases from V and 8 bases from J, with 18 bases in between.

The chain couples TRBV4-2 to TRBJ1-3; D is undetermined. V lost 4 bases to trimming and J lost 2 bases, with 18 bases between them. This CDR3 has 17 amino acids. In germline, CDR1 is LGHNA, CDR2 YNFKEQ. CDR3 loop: CASSRQGRQGTGNTIYF. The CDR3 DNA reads TGTGCCAGCAGCCGACAAGGGAGACAAGGGACTGGAAACACCATATATTTT.

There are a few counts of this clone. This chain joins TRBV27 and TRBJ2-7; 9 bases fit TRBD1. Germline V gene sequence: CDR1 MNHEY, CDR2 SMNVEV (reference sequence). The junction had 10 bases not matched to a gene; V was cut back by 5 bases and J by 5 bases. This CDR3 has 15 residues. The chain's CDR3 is CASSRFQQGANEQYF. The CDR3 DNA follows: TGTGCCAGCAGTCGTTTTCAACAGGGGGCTAACGAGCAGTACTTC.

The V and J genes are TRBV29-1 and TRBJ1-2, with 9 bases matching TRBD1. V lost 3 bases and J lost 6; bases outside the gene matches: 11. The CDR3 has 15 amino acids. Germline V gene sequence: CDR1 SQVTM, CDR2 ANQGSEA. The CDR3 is CSVEGQGNVRDGYTF. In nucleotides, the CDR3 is TGCAGCGTTGAGGGACAGGGAAACGTGCGAGATGGCTACACCTTC.

The chain's CDR3 is CASSIISGKETQYF. Here the CDR3 DNA reads TGTGCCAGTAGTATTATCAGCGGAAAAGAGACCCAGTACTTC. The rearrangement links TRBV19 to TRBJ2-5, with a weak D call TRBD2 (5 bases). Germline assignment: CDR1 LNHDA and CDR2 SQIVND (reference sequence). Trimming stripped 3 bases from V and 3 bases from J, with 11 bases between. This CDR3 has 14 residues.

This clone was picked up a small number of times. Written as DNA, the CDR3 is TGTGCCAGCAGTCTGAGGACAGGGGGCGATGCCGGGGAGCTGTTTTTT. Translated, it gives CASSLRTGGDAGELFF. The genes are TRBV27 and TRBJ2-2, with 11 nucleotides matching TRBD1. The V segment lost 5 bases and the J segment 6 bases; nucleotides outside the gene matches: 8. Germline V gene sequence: CDR1 MNHEY, CDR2 SMNVEV (reference sequence). The CDR3 spans 16 residues.

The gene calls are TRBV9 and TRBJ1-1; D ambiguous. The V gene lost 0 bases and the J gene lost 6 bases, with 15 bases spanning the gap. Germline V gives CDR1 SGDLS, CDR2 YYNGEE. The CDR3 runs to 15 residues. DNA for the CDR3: TGTGCCAGCAGCGTAGGTTCCGGAGGTCTAGCTGAAGCTTTCTTT. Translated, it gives CASSVGSGGLAEAFF.

This CDR3 reads CASSFGGPDTQYF. CDR3 nucleotide sequence: TGTGCCAGCAGTTTCGGGGGCCCAGATACGCAGTATTTT. The chain employs TRBV28 and TRBJ2-3, with D perhaps assigned TRBD1 or TRBD2 (6 bases each). The CDR3 has 13 residues. Germline V gene data show CDR1 as MDHEN and CDR2 as SYDVKM. V was trimmed by 3 bases and J by 4 bases, leaving 8 bases between them. Looking up the rest from reference TRBV28 and TRBJ2-3 gives the full variable domain: DVKVTQSSRYLVKRTGEKVFLECVQDMDHENMFWYRQDPGLGLRLIYFSYDVKMKEKGDIPEGYSVSREKKERFSLILESASTNQTSMYLCASSFGGPDTQYFGPGTRLTVL.

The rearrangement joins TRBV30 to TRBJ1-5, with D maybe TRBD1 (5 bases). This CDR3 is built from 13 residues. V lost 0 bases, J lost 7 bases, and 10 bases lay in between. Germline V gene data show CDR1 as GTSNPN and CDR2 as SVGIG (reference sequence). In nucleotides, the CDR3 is TGTGCCTGGAGTGTAGCAGGGAGACAGCCCCAGCATTTT. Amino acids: CAWSVAGRQPQHF.

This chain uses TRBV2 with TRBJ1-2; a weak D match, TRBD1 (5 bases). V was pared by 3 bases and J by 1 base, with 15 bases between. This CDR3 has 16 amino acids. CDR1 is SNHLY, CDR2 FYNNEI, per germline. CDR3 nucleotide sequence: TGTGCCAGCAGTGATAATTGGGACGGTCTTAACTATGGCTACACCTTC. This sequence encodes CASSDNWDGLNYGYTF. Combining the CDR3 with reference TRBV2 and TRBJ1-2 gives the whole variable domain EPEVTQTPSHQVTQMGQEVILRCVPISNHLYFYWYRQILGQKVEFLVSFYNNEISEKSEIFDDQFSVERPDGSNFTLKIRSTKLEDSAMYFCASSDNWDGLNYGYTFGSGTRLTVV.

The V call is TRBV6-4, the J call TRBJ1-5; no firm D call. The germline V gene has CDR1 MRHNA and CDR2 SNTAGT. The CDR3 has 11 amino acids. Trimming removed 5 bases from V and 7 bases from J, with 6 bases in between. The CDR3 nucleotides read TGTGCCAGCAGTCTGGTGCAGCCCCAGCATTTT. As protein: CASSLVQPQHF.

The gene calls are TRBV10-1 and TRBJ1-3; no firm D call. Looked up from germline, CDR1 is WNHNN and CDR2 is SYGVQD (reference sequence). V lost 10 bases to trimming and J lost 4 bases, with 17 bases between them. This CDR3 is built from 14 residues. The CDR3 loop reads CATKMDRLGNTIYF. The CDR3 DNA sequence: TGCGCCACCAAGATGGACCGATTAGGAAACACCATATATTTT.